Below are 17 T cell receptor beta chains sequenced from a single sample in a study of beta chain features in type 1 diabetes. What was sequenced were expressed TCRB transcripts, since all of the isolated RNA had been reverse transcribed. The repertoire was sequenced with immunoSEQ multiplex PCR; TCRdb's copy has only in-frame clones and lacks some. The sample yields around 400,000 clones, about 15% seen once. The specimen was naive CD4+ T cells from blood. The receptors here all came from a woman younger than 35 in good health.

There are a few counts of this clone. The chain carries TRBV7-2 and TRBJ2-1, with TRBD2 matching 7 bases. After removal of 1 base from V and 1 base from J, the junction contained 1 base not matched to a gene. The length of the CDR3 is 15 residues. From germline, CDR1 is SGHTA and CDR2 FQGNSA. CDR3 nucleotides: TGTGCCAGCAGCTTAGGTAGCGGGTCCTACAATGAGCAGTTCTTC. Its protein product is CASSLGSGSYNEQFF.

In its sample, this clone was seen a few times. This rearrangement joins TRBV14 to TRBJ1-1, with D possibly matching TRBD1 (6 bases). The germline gives CDR1 SGHDN, CDR2 FVKESK. The V gene lost 4 bases and the J gene lost 4 bases, with 13 bases spanning the gap. The CDR3 extends over 14 amino acids. The CDR3 protein is CASSRRTEGTEAFF. In DNA form, the CDR3 reads TGTGCCAGCAGCCGCCGGACAGAGGGCACTGAAGCTTTCTTT.

The genes are TRBV18 and TRBJ1-5; no clear D. The CDR3 loop spans 13 amino acids. The V end lost 4 bases, the J end lost 2 bases, and 6 bases lay between the germline ends. Germline V gene lookup returns CDR1 KGHSH and CDR2 LQKENI. CDR3 amino acids: CASSRQGNQPQHF. CDR3 in DNA: TGTGCCAGCTCACGTCAGGGCAATCAGCCCCAGCATTTT.

This clone showed up just a few times. The gene calls are TRBV6-6 and TRBJ1-5; TRBD1 matches 9 bases. CDR1 and CDR2 from the germline V gene are MNHNY and SVGAGI (reference sequence). The CDR3 is 16 residues long. The J segment lost 6 bases and the V segment lost 6 bases, leaving 12 bases of the junction unmatched. CDR3 nucleotide sequence: TGTGCCAGCAGCTCCCGAACAGGGGGCTTTGGTCAGCCCCAGCATTTT. Translated: CASSSRTGGFGQPQHF.

The table lists this clone with a few counts. The chain links TRBV15 to TRBJ2-1, with 7 positions matching TRBD2. CDR1 and CDR2 from the germline V gene are LNHNV and YYDKDF (reference sequence). The CDR3 runs 18 residues. The ends lost 3 bases at V and 5 bases at J; junction bases unmatched: 16. CDR3 protein: CATSSLVAGVLANNEQFF. For the CDR3, the DNA is TGTGCCACCAGCAGTCTAGTGGCGGGAGTTCTCGCAAACAATGAGCAGTTCTTC.

This clone was counted between two and nine times. V is TRBV5-1 and J is TRBJ1-2, with TRBD1 matching over 8 bases. With V trimmed by 1 base and J by 8 bases, 7 bases remained unmatched. CDR3 length: 14 residues. Per the germline V gene, CDR1 is SGHRS and CDR2 is YFSETQ. Written as DNA, the CDR3 is TGCGCCAGCAGCTTGCAGGGGGCAGGAGGCGGCTACACCTTC. Translation gives CASSLQGAGGGYTF.

This sequence joins TRBV5-4 and TRBJ1-1; D remains unclear. CDR1 and CDR2 from the germline V gene are SGHNT and YYREEE (reference sequence). CDR3 length: 13 amino acids. Trimming left V 4 bases short and J 0 bases short, with 7 bases between. The DNA of the CDR3 is TGTGCCAGCAGCGTGGCATTGAACACTGAAGCTTTCTTT. Amino acids: CASSVALNTEAFF. Full variable domain (remainder filled in from reference TRBV5-4 and TRBJ1-1): ETGVTQSPTHLIKTRGQQVTLRCSSQSGHNTVSWYQQALGQGPQFIFQYYREEENGRGNFPPRFSGLQFPNYSSELNVNALELDDSALYLCASSVALNTEAFFGQGTRLTVV.

V and J are TRBV5-6 and TRBJ2-2; the match to TRBD1 covers 8 bases. The CDR3 has 17 amino acids. V was pared by 2 bases and J by 1 base, with 7 bases of the junction left unmatched. Germline loops: CDR1 SGHDT, CDR2 YYEEEE. CDR3 sequence reads: CASSFLAGTGNTGELFF. The CDR3 DNA reads as TGTGCCAGCAGCTTCCTTGCCGGGACAGGGAACACCGGGGAGCTGTTTTTT.

The J gene is TRBJ2-1, the V gene TRBV5-4; 8 bases fit TRBD2. This CDR3 comprises 13 residues. Trimming removed 2 bases from V and 6 bases from J; junction bases left unmatched: 1. Germline CDR1 is SGHNT and CDR2 is YYREEE (reference sequence). This chain's CDR3 is CASSFREGNEQFF. The CDR3 region has the DNA TGTGCCAGCAGCTTCCGGGAGGGCAATGAGCAGTTCTTC.

For this clone: In the same sample, other DNA sequences code for this CDR3. J is TRBJ2-7 and V is TRBV9; 7 bases are shared with TRBD2. The junction had 3 bases not matched to a gene; V was cut back by 0 bases and J by 0 bases. The CDR3 runs to 15 residues. Looked up from germline, CDR1 is SGDLS and CDR2 is YYNGEE. CDR3 nucleotides: TGTGCCAGCAGCGTAGAGGGCGGGGGCTCCTACGAGCAGTACTTC. It specifies CASSVEGGGSYEQYF.

The table lists this clone with a few counts. The chain employs TRBV29-1 and TRBJ2-1, with D perhaps matching TRBD2 (6 bases). The CDR3 has 14 amino acids. The germline V and J ends were trimmed by 8 bases and 8 bases, with 22 bases remaining between them. Germline V gives CDR1 SQVTM, CDR2 ANQGSEA. The CDR3 DNA sequence: TGCAGCTCAATTCGGGCGGGGCTAAGGCATGAGCAGTTCTTC. It is translated as CSSIRAGLRHEQFF.

This clone has just a few counts. The V call is TRBV7-2, the J call TRBJ2-1; tentative D call: TRBD2 (5 bases). Germline-derived CDR1 and CDR2 are SGHTA and FQGNSA. The V gene lost 1 base and the J gene lost 3 bases, with 13 bases spanning the gap. The CDR3 sequence is 16 residues long. The CDR3 coding sequence is TGTGCCAGCAGCTTAGTCCCCCAGCGGCTCTACAATGAGCAGTTCTTC. Its protein is CASSLVPQRLYNEQFF. Filled out from reference TRBV7-2 and TRBJ2-1, the complete variable domain reads GAGVSQSPSNKVTEKGKDVELRCDPISGHTALYWYRQSLGQGLEFLIYFQGNSAPDKSGLPSDRFSAERTGGSVSTLTIQRTQQEDSAVYLCASSLVPQRLYNEQFFGPGTRLTVL.

The chain recombines TRBV4-1 with TRBJ2-3; TRBD2 matches 14 bases. The CDR3 has 17 residues. The J segment lost 5 bases and the V segment lost 1 base, leaving 5 bases of the junction unmatched. Germline assignment: CDR1 MGHRA and CDR2 YSYEKL. In DNA, the CDR3 is TGCGCCAGCAGCCAAGTGGGGACTAGCGGGAGTGGAGATACGCAGTATTTT. Protein sequence: CASSQVGTSGSGDTQYF.

The rearrangement links TRBV7-3 to TRBJ1-1; 7 bases align to TRBD1. V dropped 5 bases and J dropped 4; count of bases not matched to a gene: 7. CDR3 length: 14 amino acids. Germline V gene lookup returns CDR1 SGHTA and CDR2 FQGTGA. CDR3 region: CASSRPGQLTEAFF. The CDR3 region has the DNA TGTGCCAGCAGCAGACCGGGACAGCTCACTGAAGCTTTCTTT.

This clone turned up a few times. The rearrangement joins TRBV5-1 to TRBJ2-1; D ambiguous. From germline, CDR1 is SGHRS and CDR2 YFSETQ. The CDR3 is 12 residues long. Trimming left V 1 base short and J 4 bases short, with 3 bases between. CDR3 in amino acids: CASSLHYNEQFF. The DNA of the CDR3 is TGCGCCAGCAGCTTGCATTACAATGAGCAGTTCTTC.

This clone was detected a few times. The chain recombines TRBV12-5 with TRBJ2-1, with 8 bases fitting TRBD1. CDR1 is LGHNT, CDR2 FRNRAP, per germline. There are 14 residues in the CDR3. The ends lost 7 bases at V and 8 bases at J; junction bases unmatched: 10. The CDR3 bases are TGTGCTAGTGCCCTAGGACAGGGTAAGGATGAGCAGTTCTTC. It is translated as CASALGQGKDEQFF.

This clone showed up just once. This sample also contains other DNA sequences that code for the same CDR3. J is TRBJ1-5 and V is TRBV5-1, with a possible D match to TRBD1 (6 bases). CDR1 is SGHRS, CDR2 YFSETQ, per germline. V was pared by 0 bases and J by 7 bases, with 14 bases between. This CDR3 is 15 amino acids long. CDR3 residues: CASSLVSGVGQPQHF. CDR3 bases: TGCGCCAGCAGCTTGGTTTCAGGGGTTGGGCAGCCCCAGCATTTT. The whole variable domain, remainder taken from reference TRBV5-1 and TRBJ1-5, is KAGVTQTPRYLIKTRGQQVTLSCSPISGHRSVSWYQQTPGQGLQFLFEYFSETQRNKGNFPGRFSGRQFSNSRSEMNVSTLELGDSALYLCASSLVSGVGQPQHFGDGTRLSIL.